The 23 T cell receptor beta chains below were found in one sample sequenced in a study of cytomegalovirus exposure and HLA in healthy donors listed by TCRdb under 2017. Preparation of the library involved the immunoSEQ multiplex PCR assay. A mixture of 60 forward primers for TCR Vbeta segments and 13 reverse primers for TCR Jbeta segments was used in the multiplex PCR. TCRdb re-hosts the immuneACCESS table, in-frame sequences only. Its copies lack some clones; in the studies checked, an unresolved V gene accounts for under half of them, and the cause for the rest is not known. The table held for this sample gives approximately 96,000 clones. Clones ranked in the top ten supply about 6% of the sample. The material sequenced was PBMCs. These receptors all stem from a girl under 18 in good health and CMV-seropositive.

The V gene is TRBV4-3, the J gene TRBJ2-3; TRBD1 agrees at 8 bases. CDR3 length equals 15 residues. J lost 6 bases, V lost 0 bases, and 5 bases had no gene match. Germline V gene lookup returns CDR1 LGHNA and CDR2 YSLEER. CDR3 DNA sequence: TGCGCCAGCAGCCAAGACTCGAGACAGGGGGATACGCAGTATTTT. Residues: CASSQDSRQGDTQYF.

The rearrangement links TRBV29-1 to TRBJ2-7; 8 positions agree with TRBD1. This CDR3 is built from 12 residues. The V segment lost 8 bases and the J segment 4 bases; nucleotides outside the gene matches: 7. Looked up from germline, CDR1 is SQVTM and CDR2 is ANQGSEA. The CDR3 spells CSTRTGRYEQYF. CDR3 sequence (DNA): TGCAGCACCCGGACAGGGCGGTACGAGCAGTACTTC.

The chain combines TRBV15 with TRBJ1-6, with unresolved D. Germline CDR1 and CDR2: LNHNV and YYDKDF (reference sequence). Trimming cost V 0 bases and J 7 bases, with 7 bases left between them. The CDR3 consists of 14 residues. CDR3 DNA: TGTGCCACCAGCAGAGACCGGTTGAATTCACCCCTCCACTTT. As protein: CATSRDRLNSPLHF.

CDR3 in amino acids: CAISEGPWTYEQYF. The CDR3, as DNA: TGTGCCATCAGTGAGGGGCCTTGGACCTACGAGCAGTACTTC. The chain carries TRBV10-3 and TRBJ2-7, with D unresolved. The V gene lost 2 bases and the J gene lost 2 bases, with 10 bases spanning the gap. Germline V lookup: CDR1 ENHRY, CDR2 SYGVKD. The CDR3 sequence is 14 residues long.

The V gene is TRBV28, the J gene TRBJ1-6; 9 positions agree with TRBD1. CDR1 and CDR2 (germline): MDHEN, SYDVKM. The CDR3 spans 14 residues. V lost 5 bases and J lost 4; bases outside the gene matches: 0. The CDR3 here is CASSGQGYNSPLHF. CDR3 nucleotide sequence: TGTGCCAGCAGTGGACAGGGGTATAATTCACCCCTCCACTTT.

The gene calls are TRBV6-4 and TRBJ2-3; TRBD1 matches 10 bases. The ends lost 2 bases at V and 0 bases at J; junction bases unmatched: 5. The germline CDR1 and CDR2 sequences are MRHNA and SNTAGT. This CDR3 contains 17 residues. CDR3 bases: TGTGCCAGCAGTGACCCCGACAGGGGGCCCAGCACAGATACGCAGTATTTT. Translated, it gives CASSDPDRGPSTDTQYF.

The DNA of the CDR3 is TGTGCCAGCACCACCGGTTTGTATAATTCACCCCTCCACTTT. It encodes CASTTGLYNSPLHF. The chain is built from TRBV27 and TRBJ1-6; D is uncertain. Germline loops: CDR1 MNHEY, CDR2 SMNVEV (reference sequence). Between the trimmed V and J ends, which lost 7 bases and 4 bases, there was a span of 11 bases. The length of the CDR3 is 14 residues.

J is TRBJ2-2 and V is TRBV6-5, with D hard to call. The CDR3 extends over 12 amino acids. Per the germline V gene, CDR1 is MNHEY and CDR2 is SVGAGI. Deletions cut 7 bases from V and 8 bases from J, with 11 bases between. CDR3 region: CASTKGAGELFF. In DNA, the CDR3 is TGTGCCAGCACCAAAGGAGCGGGGGAGCTGTTTTTT.

The V and J genes are TRBV7-9 and TRBJ2-5, with D uncertain. Germline values: CDR1 SEHNR, CDR2 FQNEAQ (reference sequence). The CDR3 spans 11 residues. V shed 3 bases and J shed 5 bases, with 4 bases lying between them. CDR3 DNA sequence: TGTGCCAGCAGCTTCGGGGAGACCCAGTACTTC. It encodes CASSFGETQYF.

The rearrangement links TRBV6-5 to TRBJ2-5, with TRBD1 matching over 11 bases. Germline CDR1 and CDR2: MNHEY and SVGAGI. The junction had 5 bases not matched to a gene; V was cut back by 6 bases and J by 5 bases. CDR3 length equals 14 residues. The DNA of the CDR3 is TGTGCCAGCAGAAGGGACAGGGGGTCGGAGACCCAGTACTTC. Translating gives CASRRDRGSETQYF.

CDR3 bases: TGTGCCACGCAGGGTGACACTGAAGCTTTCTTT. As protein: CATQGDTEAFF. The chain links TRBV10-3 to TRBJ1-1; maybe TRBD1 (5 bases). The V gene lost 10 bases and the J gene lost 3 bases, with 9 bases spanning the gap. The germline gives CDR1 ENHRY, CDR2 SYGVKD. This CDR3 region has 11 residues.

V usage is TRBV5-1 and J usage is TRBJ1-2; a weak D match, TRBD1 (6 bases). V was pared by 3 bases and J by 3 bases, with 9 bases between. CDR3 length: 13 amino acids. CDR1 and CDR2 (germline): SGHRS, YFSETQ. CDR3 in amino acids: CASSWTADYGYTF. The DNA of the CDR3 is TGCGCCAGCAGCTGGACAGCAGACTATGGCTACACCTTC.

The V call is TRBV29-1, the J call TRBJ2-7; D remains ambiguous. There are 11 residues in the CDR3. Germline V CDR1 and CDR2: SQVTM, ANQGSEA. Trimming took off 3 bases at V and 4 bases at J, with 7 bases between the two ends. The CDR3, as DNA: TGCAGCGTTGAGGAGCTGTACGAGCAGTACTTC. Translation: CSVEELYEQYF.

V is TRBV7-9 and J is TRBJ1-2, with D maybe TRBD1 (6 bases). From germline, CDR1 is SEHNR and CDR2 FQNEAQ (reference sequence). The V and J ends lost 5 bases and 4 bases respectively, with 14 bases between them. There are 14 residues in the CDR3. CDR3 nucleotides: TGTGCCAGCAGCATACGACAGGCTGTCTATGGCTACACCTTC. Translated, it gives CASSIRQAVYGYTF.

The chain has TRBV19 and TRBJ1-2; no clear D gene. The CDR3 covers 12 residues. Germline CDR1 reads LNHDA; CDR2 reads SQIVND (reference sequence). V shed 4 bases and J shed 5 bases, with 8 bases lying between them. CDR3 loop: CASSSGLYGYTF. The CDR3 DNA follows: TGTGCCAGTAGTAGCGGCCTATATGGCTACACCTTC.

The chain employs TRBV7-9 and TRBJ2-3; 16 bases agree with TRBD2. Germline lookup yields CDR1 SEHNR and CDR2 FQNEAQ (reference sequence). The CDR3 length is 17 residues. V lost 4 bases, J lost 6 bases, and 7 bases stayed unmatched. The CDR3 sequence is CASSYPTGLAGGDTQYF. The CDR3 region has the DNA TGTGCCAGCAGCTATCCCACGGGACTAGCGGGAGGGGATACGCAGTATTTT.

V gene TRBV6-5 combines with J gene TRBJ1-1; D may be TRBD1 (5 bases). V dropped 5 bases and J dropped 1 base, with 8 bases sitting between them. CDR1 and CDR2 from the germline V gene are MNHEY and SVGAGI. The length of the CDR3 is 13 residues. The CDR3 region has the DNA TGTGCCAGCAGTAGACAGAAGAACACTGAAGCTTTCTTT. This encodes CASSRQKNTEAFF.

The CDR3 protein is CASSLGEGSTEAFF. CDR3 in DNA: TGTGCCAGCAGCTTAGGAGAGGGAAGCACTGAAGCTTTCTTT. V and J are TRBV7-9 and TRBJ1-1; D gene unclear. Per germline, CDR1 SEHNR and CDR2 FQNEAQ (reference sequence). The CDR3 runs to 14 residues. Trimming stripped 1 base from V and 4 bases from J, with 10 bases between. The full variable domain, completed using reference TRBV7-9 and TRBJ1-1, is DTGVSQNPRHKITKRGQNVTFRCDPISEHNRLYWYRQTLGQGPEFLTYFQNEAQLEKSRLLSDRFSAERPKGSFSTLEIQRTEQGDSAMYLCASSLGEGSTEAFFGQGTRLTVV.

The chain joins TRBV7-8 to TRBJ2-5, with TRBD2 matching over 14 bases. Germline lookup yields CDR1 SGHVS and CDR2 FQNEAQ. V shed 8 bases, J shed 2 bases, and the junction held 4 bases outside the gene matches. The length of the CDR3 is 15 residues. CDR3 nucleotides: TGTGCCAGCGGGACTAGCGGGGGACCACAAGAGACCCAGTACTTC. Translation gives CASGTSGGPQETQYF.

The chain uses TRBV18 and TRBJ2-7; D perhaps matches TRBD1 (6 bases). In germline, CDR1 is KGHSH, CDR2 LQKENI. V was shortened by 4 bases and J by 3 bases, with 10 bases between the two germline ends. The CDR3 length is 13 residues. CDR3 DNA sequence: TGTGCCAGCTCACTAATGGACAGCTACGAGCAGTACTTC. This translates into CASSLMDSYEQYF.

The chain joins TRBV9 to TRBJ2-1; maybe TRBD2 (6 bases). Trimming left V 4 bases short and J 0 bases short, with 14 bases between. This CDR3 has 16 amino acids. The germline V gene has CDR1 SGDLS and CDR2 YYNGEE. The CDR3 nucleotides are TGTGCCAGCAGCACAAATACCGGGGGCTCCTACAATGAGCAGTTCTTC. Its protein is CASSTNTGGSYNEQFF.

V is TRBV27 and J is TRBJ2-1, with TRBD2 matching 9 bases. The V gene end was trimmed by 2 bases and the J gene end by 5 bases; junction bases not matched to a gene: 1. CDR3 size: 14 residues. CDR1 MNHEY and CDR2 SMNVEV come from the germline V gene (reference sequence). CDR3 coding DNA: TGTGCCAGCAGTTTAGCGGGGGGGCACAATGAGCAGTTCTTC. Protein sequence: CASSLAGGHNEQFF.

CDR3 sequence (DNA): TGTGCCAGCGGAGCGGGGACAAAGCAGTACGTC. Its translation is CASGAGTKQYV. This chain connects TRBV7-9 to TRBJ2-7; D is perhaps TRBD2 (7 bases). From germline, CDR1 is SEHNR and CDR2 FQNEAQ (reference sequence). V gave up 8 bases and J gave up 8 bases, with 13 bases separating them. The CDR3 length is 11 residues.